This is a list of T cell receptor beta chains from one sample in a study of tumor-infiltrating lymphocytes in localized non-small cell lung cancer. The table came from immunoSEQ multiplex PCR; TCRdb's copy has only in-frame clones and leaves some out. Altogether about 14,000 clones are present, about four fifths being singletons, with the ten largest covering over 15%. The sequenced sample consisted of lung tumor tissue. The origin of the receptors is a human donor with non-small cell lung cancer. The conserved cysteine and the conserved F or W are not part of the CDR3 here. The order of the fields is V gene, CDR3 protein.

>TRBV14
ASSPSGGGRINEQF
>TRBV5-4
ASSVDRDGYT
>TRBV23-1
ASSKTRDVDSNQPQH
>TRBV5-6
ASSLASGGHQETQY
>TRBV7-7
ASTENWGTGELF
>TRBV19
ASSILDQPQH
>TRBV6-5
ASNAVWGPTEAF
>TRBV7-9
ASSLVRGREAF
>TRBV5-1
ASSLEGGMPQH
>TRBV9
ASSAEASGRNTGELF
>TRBV28
AARRGTVTEAF
>TRBV5-1
ASSGEKDSLYGYT
>TRBV9
ASSVEQGREQY
>TRBV9
ASSDPRTGSGTGELF
>TRBV5-6
ASSLWGQGLSNYGYT
>TRBV7-9
ASSDRGREETQY
>TRBV9
ASSVDGLAGNEQF
>TRBV28
ASSRQGYGYT
>TRBV11-2
ASSPRGHTTDTQY
>TRBV29-1
SVTGSAAFSGNTIY
>TRBV28
ASSSDSTGELF
>TRBV7-8
ASSLARLAGAHNEQF